This T cell receptor (beta chain) was retrieved from a study of shared clonotypes between healthy human individuals. The CDR3 sequence is 16 residues long. The germline V and J ends were trimmed by 1 base and 2 bases, with 15 bases remaining between them. Germline-derived CDR1 and CDR2 are WSHSY and SAAADI. Profiled with immunoSEQ multiplex PCR; TCRdb holds only in-frame clones, not every one. The repertoire holds roughly 1,500,000 clones, with 98% as singletons. This TCR came from a man aged 25 to 40 in good health. The sample comprised naive CD4+ T cells sorted from blood. Subset noted: CD45RA+ positively selected. The chain employs TRBV10-2 and TRBJ2-7; D is unresolved. CDR3: CASSELRLASAYEQYF. CDR3 sequence (DNA): TGCGCCAGCAGTGAGTTGCGGCTTGCCAGCGCCTACGAGCAGTACTTC.